This record concerns one T cell receptor beta chain sequence. This clone came up a few times. The specificity of this receptor is unknown. Base qualities are not at hand, and no much larger clone is one base apart. The cohort comprised under 700 healthy bone marrow donors. Cohort members were all nominally healthy when sampled, although unrecorded immune exposures were likely present. The donor tested CMV seronegative, placing the donor among the 350 to 400 seronegative members of the cohort. Every donor gave a peripheral blood sample, and the peripheral blood mononuclear cells from that sample were used for TCR beta sequencing. The Qiagen DNeasy Blood Extraction Kit was used to extract genomic DNA from the blood cell samples. These data originate in a study of cytomegalovirus exposure and HLA in healthy donors (TCRdb year 2017). For the wider study: An earlier analysis of roughly 610 of the donors reported approximately 300 Gb of sequence data and roughly 120 million unique TCR beta sequences obtained from 180 million or so T cells. All discovery cohort repertoires had been generated using a single sequencing platform. Donor age, sex, ethnicity and CMV serostatus were collected together with the repertoire data. HLA typing included class I and class II loci at four-digit resolution. The study aimed to test whether signatures of past pathogen exposure could be identified by cataloging public T cell receptors. Along with the approximately 700-subject first cohort, a separate validation cohort of around 120 different subjects was used. Because of strong linkage in the cohort, five DR-DQ haplotypes were treated as single units for association and clustering. A later genetic analysis used genome-wide SNP genotypes for about 65% of the 666 donors, treating that subset as a discovery cohort. The study profiled the T cell repertoires of under 850 subjects by immunosequencing and related them to cytomegalovirus serostatus. A later analysis re-examined previously published TCR beta repertoires from about 670 donors and added high-resolution HLA genotyping to investigate patterns of TCR occurrence. The later analysis used no new phenotypic data to find candidate immune exposures, relying instead on TCR beta sequences and their occurrence across donors. An earlier analysis of roughly 580 of the donors used high-throughput TCR beta sequencing to judge whether each TCR beta V gene segment behaved as functional or pseudogenic. Among the roughly 380 genotyped donors, about 85% belonged to the genetic ancestry cluster associated with self-reported Caucasian donors. To predict cytomegalovirus infection status, the study combined high-throughput TCR immunosequencing, statistical association of individual TCRs with disease status, and machine learning. Around 330 gigabases of sequencing data and 75 million to 85 million unique TCR sequences made up an early release that covered fewer than 650 HLA-typed donors. The number of typed donors differed by locus: about 620-640 for A, B, C, DRB1 and DQB1; 500 to 550 for DQA1; some 610 for DPA1; and 400 to 480 for DPB1. Across 300 to 400 genotyped donors of the cohort, an average of about 240,000 unique TCR beta nucleotide sequences per donor were sequenced, and 15% to 20% of those sequences were non-productive. Points the paper makes about the study in general: A further reported finding was that TCR beta sequences accurately predicted the HLA-A and HLA-B alleles for most subjects in the first cohort. The study listed 150 to 200 TCR beta chains as associated with cytomegalovirus. Across donors, most TCR sequences were observed very rarely, whereas some public TCRs were present in many individuals. In this cohort, only TCR beta chains were sequenced, and detectable features were limited by the absence of alpha or paired-chain data. A later genetic analysis associated a missense DCLRE1C variant with V-gene and J-gene trimming of TCR beta chains, and an independent cohort replicated the association. At a false discovery rate of 0.05, a later analysis linked approximately 18,000 TCR beta sequences to specific HLA alleles. In a later genetic analysis, fewer N-insertions in productive TCRs were reported among donors in an Asian-associated ancestry cluster than the approximately 670-donor mean. Sequencing depth was assumed to be roughly uniform across donors in the presence/absence analyses, though that assumption may not hold. For the cohort, immune exposure information was limited to CMV serostatus. When HLA alleles, especially DR and DQ, strongly co-occurred, TCR associations were difficult to assign to individual alleles. A cluster of highly shared sequence variants was judged likely to be a technical artifact of the sequencing pipeline. Cytomegalovirus status was reported to be diagnosed by the classifier with high specificity and sensitivity in both the original and validation cohorts. In a later analysis, HLA-associated TCR beta chains were found to be more clonally expanded and to have lower generation probabilities than equally common non-associated chains. In vitro tests confirmed that a few of the cytomegalovirus-associated TCR beta chains recognize cytomegalovirus antigens. Linkage disequilibrium might explain the correlated functional status among segregating V segments, but an unknown experimental factor could not be excluded. In a later analysis, most CMV-associated TCR beta chains were found to appear HLA-restricted, with HLA associations seemingly driven largely by CMV exposure. In an earlier analysis of roughly 560 of the donors, most TCR beta V segments were observed in productive rearrangements about 90% or about 30% of the time, broadly matching IMGT annotations. About 17 rarely observed V segments, including chromosome 9 orphons, were excluded from the earlier analysis of several hundred of the donors because counts were too low. A later analysis reported that several top co-occurrence clusters appeared linked to parvovirus B19, influenza, CMV and Epstein-Barr virus. A later analysis found that TCR association rates varied across HLA loci, with DRB1 alleles showing the most associated TCRs and HLA-C alleles the fewest. It was suggested by the authors that the approach could potentially be generalized to other disease states and immunological phenotypes. Because the 87-base-pair reads could not distinguish some IMGT-functional V segments, including TRBV6-2 and TRBV6-3, those segments were excluded. HLA typing was unavailable for some donors at each locus, so association tests used only the typed subset.

Library generation was performed with the immunoSEQ multiplex PCR assay. A mixture of 60 forward primers for TCR Vbeta segments and 13 reverse primers for TCR Jbeta segments was used in the multiplex PCR. Amplification of the CDR3 region of rearranged TCR beta genes was performed with a multiplex PCR assay on genomic DNA. The Illumina HiSeq System was used to sequence the amplified TCR beta libraries as 87-base-pair reads. In the source study's methods: Across the 670 or so repertoires, a later analysis counted some 81 million unique TCR beta chains, roughly 11 million of which were shared by at least two donors. A nearest-neighbor algorithm error-corrected the raw reads and collapsed the reads into unique sequences, merging closely related sequences to remove PCR and sequencing errors. V, D and J gene segments were assigned by aligning CDR3 sequences to IMGT reference sequences. For a sequence to be retained, at least a six-nucleotide match to both a V gene segment and a J gene segment was required. A rearrangement counted as productive if the CDR3 had no stop codons and remained in frame with V and J, and every other rearrangement counted as non-productive. CDR3 was defined according to IMGT convention as the region running from the second conserved V-encoded cysteine to the conserved J-encoded phenylalanine. In an earlier analysis of 500 to 650 of the donors, sequences lacking an unambiguous match to a single V gene segment were excluded. In an earlier analysis of about 590 of the donors, a V segment was called functional when productive rearrangements were above 56.7%, and segregating when the standard deviation between donors exceeded 5%. A statistical classification framework was built for diagnosing cytomegalovirus status from the catalog of TCR beta chain sequences. In a later analysis, TCR nucleotide sequences were compared against IMGT/GENE-DB human TR gene sequences so that V and J genes could be assigned. Using the TCRdist pipeline, a later analysis assigned CDR3 sequences along with most-parsimonious VDJ recombination scenarios. In a later analysis, each TCR beta chain was defined by its CDR3 amino acid sequence together with its V-gene family, and reads lacking a unique V-gene family were excluded. A later analysis removed several hundred highly shared, low-generation-probability nucleotide sequences to deal with suspected cross-contamination and a sequencing artifact. In a later analysis, a clonal expansion index was calculated for each public chain from normalized within-repertoire ranks of inferred template counts. A later analysis computed generation probabilities with a VDJ recombination model fitted to out-of-frame rearrangements, and checked the results against IGoR. A later analysis scored TCR-TCR, TCR-HLA and TCR-CMV co-occurrence with hypergeometric tests, applying a repertoire-size bias correction to TCR pairs. False discovery rates were estimated in a later analysis by permuting HLA or CMV assignments 20 times. In a later analysis, co-occurring TCRs were grouped using DBSCAN, and TCRdist sequence similarity was added for clustering within HLA-allele-positive subsets. Co-occurrence clustering excluded repertoires with fewer than 30,000 or more than 120,000 public chains, plus five with anomalous nucleotide sharing. TCRdb provides this immuneACCESS table in a form limited to in-frame rearrangements. Some clones are lacking; in checked studies, under half of them reflect an unresolved V gene, and why the rest are absent is not known. The DNA gave D and trimming, while V, J and clone size come from that table. Within this sample are 150,000 to 200,000 clones, with around 68% of them counted one time only. Together, the top ten hold approximately 1.5% of the sample.

The CDR3 runs 12 amino acids, cysteine and phenylalanine included. Only the CDR3 region is kept as DNA, spanning 36 bases read in frame from base 1. Relative to germline, V is 8 bases shorter and J is 7 bases shorter, with 11 bases between their ends. From a lookup of the germline V gene, CDR1 and CDR2 are MDHEN and SYDVKM. This chain joins TRBV28 to TRBJ1-4, and possibly TRBD1, on 5 matching bases. The sample was PBMCs. The sequence was collected from a man over 45 in good health and CMV-seronegative. The nucleotides are TGTGCCAGCCAACAGGCCACTGAAAAACTGTTTTTT. The resulting protein is CASQQATEKLFF.